These 21 T cell receptor beta chains were all obtained from the same sample, sequenced in a study of blood T cell repertoires in COVID-19. This table comes from immunoSEQ multiplex PCR, and its TCRdb copy is limited to in-frame clones, with some not included. The table has 100,000 or so clones, roughly nine tenths seen once. Input material: peripheral blood. These receptor sequences come from a man aged 50 or older with acute or convalescent COVID-19.

The chain uses TRBV19 and TRBJ1-5, with 7 bases fitting TRBD1. This CDR3 has 13 amino acids. V trimming: 0 bases; J trimming: 13 bases; junction bases outside the gene matches: 6. Germline loops: CDR1 LNHDA, CDR2 SQIVND (reference sequence). Here the CDR3 DNA reads TGTGCCAGTAGTATAGAGGATGGGACAGTACAGCATTTT. Its protein is CASSIEDGTVQHF. Combining the CDR3 with reference TRBV19 and TRBJ1-5 gives the whole variable domain DGGITQSPKYLFRKEGQNVTLSCEQNLNHDAMYWYRQDPGQGLRLIYYSQIVNDFQKGDIAEGYSVSREKKESFPLTVTSAQKNPTAFYLCASSIEDGTVQHFGDGTRLSIL.

V and J are TRBV7-8 and TRBJ2-2; a weak D match, TRBD1 (5 bases). The CDR3 loop spans 16 amino acids. The V end lost 1 base, the J end lost 3 bases, and 12 bases lay between the germline ends. Germline-derived CDR1 and CDR2 are SGHVS and FQNEAQ. In DNA form, the CDR3 reads TGTGCCAGCAGCTTAGGATCAGGGCTGGACACCGGGGAGCTGTTTTTT. Its protein is CASSLGSGLDTGELFF. Based on the CDR3 plus reference TRBV7-8 and TRBJ2-2, the full variable domain is GAGVSQSPRYKVAKRGQDVALRCDPISGHVSLFWYQQALGQGPEFLTYFQNEAQLDKSGLPSDRFFAERPEGSVSTLKIQRTQQEDSAVYLCASSLGSGLDTGELFFGEGSRLTVL.

This chain uses TRBV18 with TRBJ1-1; TRBD1 matches 12 bases. The junction had 1 base not matched to a gene; V was cut back by 3 bases and J by 2 bases. There are 15 residues in the CDR3. Germline CDR1 is KGHSH and CDR2 is LQKENI. The CDR3 here is CASSPGTGGNTEAFF. In DNA form, the CDR3 reads TGTGCCAGCTCACCCGGGACAGGGGGCAACACTGAAGCTTTCTTT. The whole variable domain, remainder taken from reference TRBV18 and TRBJ1-1, is NAGVMQNPRHLVRRRGQEARLRCSPMKGHSHVYWYRQLPEEGLKFMVYLQKENIIDESGMPKERFSAEFPKEGPSILRIQQVVRGDSAAYFCASSPGTGGNTEAFFGQGTRLTVV.

V gene TRBV28 combines with J gene TRBJ1-5; perhaps TRBD1 as D (6 bases). The V end was cut by 5 bases, the J end by 7 bases, with 18 bases between. This CDR3 has 15 residues. Germline CDR1 and CDR2: MDHEN and SYDVKM. For the CDR3, the DNA is TGTGCCAGCAGTCGCCCTCAGACAGGAAGCCAGCCCCAGCATTTT. Amino acids: CASSRPQTGSQPQHF. Full variable domain (remainder filled in from reference TRBV28 and TRBJ1-5): DVKVTQSSRYLVKRTGEKVFLECVQDMDHENMFWYRQDPGLGLRLIYFSYDVKMKEKGDIPEGYSVSREKKERFSLILESASTNQTSMYLCASSRPQTGSQPQHFGDGTRLSIL.

The rearrangement uses TRBV4-3 and TRBJ2-5; D uncertain. The CDR3 length is 15 residues. Germline assignment: CDR1 LGHNA and CDR2 YSLEER. V lost 0 bases, J lost 0 bases, and 8 bases lay in between. The CDR3 nucleotides read TGCGCCAGCAGCCAAGACCCAGGATACCAAGAGACCCAGTACTTC. It specifies CASSQDPGYQETQYF.

This sequence joins TRBV3-1 (or the pseudogene TRBV3-2) and TRBJ2-7; D is perhaps TRBD1 (5 bases). The V and J ends lost 0 bases and 0 bases respectively, with 27 bases between them. CDR1 and CDR2 (germline): LGHDT, YNNKEL (reference sequence). There are 21 residues in the CDR3. CDR3 sequence: CASSQETPKKRTGPSSYEQYF. DNA of the CDR3: TGTGCCAGCAGCCAAGAAACCCCCAAGAAGAGAACAGGACCCAGCTCCTACGAGCAGTACTTC.

The J gene is TRBJ2-3, the V gene TRBV27; perhaps TRBD2 as D (7 bases). Trimming took 0 bases from V and 2 from J, leaving 15 bases between them. This CDR3 has 17 residues. Germline CDR1 and CDR2: MNHEY and SMNVEV (reference sequence). CDR3 residues: CASSLSSSAGATDTQYF. In nucleotides, the CDR3 is TGTGCCAGCAGTTTATCGAGTTCGGCGGGGGCCACAGATACGCAGTATTTT.

The rearrangement links TRBV5-5 to TRBJ2-7; D is possibly TRBD1 (6 bases). Germline V gene lookup returns CDR1 SGHKS and CDR2 YYEKEE (reference sequence). The CDR3 runs to 11 residues. V lost 2 bases, J lost 8 bases, and 8 bases lay in between. The chain's CDR3 is CASSFDRQQYF. The CDR3, as DNA: TGTGCCAGCAGCTTCGACAGGCAGCAGTACTTC.

The chain couples TRBV6-5 to TRBJ2-2; 9 bases line up with TRBD1. The CDR3 contains 14 residues. V dropped 5 bases and J dropped 6; count of bases not matched to a gene: 4. Germline V gene lookup returns CDR1 MNHEY and CDR2 SVGAGI. The CDR3 DNA follows: TGTGCCAGCAGTCCTAGACAGGGGGCCGGGGAGCTGTTTTTT. It encodes CASSPRQGAGELFF.

Many counts were recorded for this clone. One junction end does not reproduce the germline sequence, and a read error may be involved. This same CDR3 is encoded by further DNA sequences in the sample. The chain links TRBV4-1 to TRBJ1-4; D is perhaps TRBD1 (6 bases). Germline CDR1 is MGHRA and CDR2 is YSYEKL. The CDR3 is 16 amino acids. The CDR3 nucleotides read TGCGCCAGCAGCCCGGGACAAGGGGCAACAAATGAAAAACTGTTTTTT. This translates into CASSPGQGATNEKLFF.

The J gene is TRBJ1-2, the V gene TRBV14, with a tentative D call TRBD1 (6 bases). The germline V gene has CDR1 SGHDN and CDR2 FVKESK. V was trimmed by 3 bases and J by 4 bases, leaving 18 bases between them. CDR3 length: 16 residues. The chain's CDR3 is CASSHGRGAVVYGYTF. CDR3 DNA: TGTGCCAGCAGCCACGGCAGGGGAGCTGTGGTCTATGGCTACACCTTC.

The rearrangement links TRBV28 to TRBJ1-2, with D perhaps matching TRBD1 (5 bases). Germline CDR1 is MDHEN and CDR2 is SYDVKM. The V end lost 5 bases, the J end lost 2 bases, and 12 bases lay between the germline ends. This CDR3 contains 14 residues. The CDR3 nucleotides are TGTGCCAGCAGTATCCAGGGACTAAACTATGGCTACACCTTC. Translated: CASSIQGLNYGYTF.

The chain couples TRBV6-2 or TRBV6-3 to TRBJ1-5; 10 bases map to TRBD1. CDR1 is MNHEY, CDR2 SVGEGT, per germline. V lost 5 bases, J lost 3 bases, and 4 bases stayed unmatched. The CDR3 totals 15 residues. CDR3 sequence: CASSRGQGNNQPQHF. The CDR3 DNA reads TGTGCCAGCAGTCGGGGACAGGGGAACAATCAGCCCCAGCATTTT.

The chain has TRBV5-1 and TRBJ2-3; unclear D gene. V shed 0 bases and J shed 0 bases, with 14 bases lying between them. CDR3 length: 17 amino acids. Germline CDR1 SGHRS, CDR2 YFSETQ. The CDR3 loop is CASSLARLSSSTDTQYF. As DNA, the CDR3 is TGCGCCAGCAGCTTGGCCCGACTTTCTTCTAGCACAGATACGCAGTATTTT.

The chain recombines TRBV6-2 or TRBV6-3 with TRBJ2-3; TRBD2 matches at 10 bases. The V segment lost 6 bases and the J segment 3 bases; nucleotides outside the gene matches: 12. The CDR3 covers 17 residues. Germline assignment: CDR1 MNHEY and CDR2 SVGEGT. The CDR3 sequence: CASSPTSSGGSTDTQYF. In DNA form, the CDR3 reads TGTGCCAGCAGCCCTACATCTAGCGGGGGTTCGACAGATACGCAGTATTTT.

The rearrangement joins TRBV2 to TRBJ1-2; the D gene is possibly TRBD1 (5 bases). Germline CDR1 reads SNHLY; CDR2 reads FYNNEI. V dropped 8 bases and J dropped 8 bases, with 18 bases sitting between them. The CDR3 spans 13 residues. CDR3 sequence: CASALGESYGYTF. In DNA, the CDR3 is TGTGCCAGCGCGCTAGGGGAATCGTACGGCTACACCTTC.

The chain recombines TRBV11-3 with TRBJ1-1; D ambiguous. This CDR3 spans 14 amino acids. V lost 0 bases, J lost 2 bases, and 7 bases lay in between. CDR1 SGHNT and CDR2 YENEEA come from the germline V gene. This CDR3 reads CASSLDRGNTEAFF. The CDR3 region has the DNA TGTGCCAGCAGCTTAGATCGCGGAAACACTGAAGCTTTCTTT.

The V gene is TRBV4-1, the J gene TRBJ2-7, with 12 bases that match TRBD2. The germline V gene encodes CDR1 MGHRA and CDR2 YSYEKL. CDR3 length: 18 amino acids. With V trimmed by 0 bases and J by 4 bases, 10 bases remained unmatched. The CDR3 sequence is CASSQEDLLAGGYYEQYF. The CDR3 coding sequence is TGCGCCAGCAGCCAAGAAGACCTACTAGCGGGGGGCTATTACGAGCAGTACTTC.

The CDR3 nucleotides are TGCGCCAGCAGCCAAGGCTCGCAGGTGCCGGAACTGTTTTTT. Encoded protein: CASSQGSQVPELFF. The chain links TRBV4-1 to TRBJ1-4; D gene unclear. CDR1 and CDR2 from the germline V gene are MGHRA and YSYEKL. The CDR3 is made up of 14 amino acids. V lost 1 base and J lost 12, with 15 bases in between.

The genes are TRBV7-8 and TRBJ2-7, with TRBD2 matching 14 bases. Germline trimming cut 5 bases from V and 6 bases from J; bases unmatched to any gene: 6. Germline V gene data show CDR1 as SGHVS and CDR2 as FQNEAQ. The CDR3 extends over 15 amino acids. The CDR3 protein is CASSLTSGGASEQYF. CDR3 nucleotides: TGTGCCAGCAGCCTGACTAGCGGGGGGGCCTCCGAGCAGTACTTC.

This clone was found once. The V call is TRBV2, the J call TRBJ2-7; 10 bases map to TRBD1. CDR3 length: 16 residues. The germline CDR1 and CDR2 sequences are SNHLY and FYNNEI. J lost 1 base, V lost 4 bases, and 7 bases had no gene match. The CDR3 nucleotides are TGTGCCAGCAGTGCGGAAAGGGGACAGGGGTCCTACGAGCAGTACTTC. Translated: CASSAERGQGSYEQYF.